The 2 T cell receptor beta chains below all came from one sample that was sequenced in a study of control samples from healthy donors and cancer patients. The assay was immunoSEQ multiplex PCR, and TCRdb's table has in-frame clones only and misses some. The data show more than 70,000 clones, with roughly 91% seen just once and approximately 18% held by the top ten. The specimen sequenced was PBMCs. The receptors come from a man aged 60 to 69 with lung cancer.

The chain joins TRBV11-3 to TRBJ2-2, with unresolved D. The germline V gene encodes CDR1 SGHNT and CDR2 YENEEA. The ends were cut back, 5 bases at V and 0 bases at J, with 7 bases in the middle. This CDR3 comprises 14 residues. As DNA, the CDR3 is TGTGCCAGCAGCCCCATCGCGAACACCGGGGAGCTGTTTTTT. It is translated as CASSPIANTGELFF.

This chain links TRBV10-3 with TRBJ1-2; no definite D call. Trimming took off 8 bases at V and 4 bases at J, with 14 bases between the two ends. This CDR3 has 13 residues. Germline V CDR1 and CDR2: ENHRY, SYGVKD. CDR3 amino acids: CAIRGVTVYGYTF. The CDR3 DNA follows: TGTGCCATCCGTGGGGTCACCGTCTATGGCTACACCTTC.